These 7 T cell receptor beta chains were sequenced from one sample in a study of T cells expressing NK-cell markers. TCRdb reanalyzed the 5' RACE reads and collapses them to one entry per CDR3 protein, without DNA. In all, the sample yields 500,000 to 700,000 distinct CDR3 sequences. Sequenced: blood T cells: a sorted CD56 or NKG2C T cell subset, CD4+ or CD8+ T cells, or bulk PBMC T cells (not recorded which). These receptors all come from a man younger than 30 in good health.

The chain joins TRBV12-3 or TRBV12-4 to TRBJ1-2; TCRdb selects TRBD1, and the lack of DNA leaves this call unchecked. This CDR3 is built from 15 residues. The CDR3 reads CASSLSGGGDDGYTF.

CDR3 sequence: CASSFGLAGTTGELFF. The chain employs TRBV5-1 and TRBJ2-2. The CDR3 has 16 amino acids. The germline gives CDR1 SGHRS, CDR2 YFSETQ.

V is TRBV27 and J is TRBJ1-2; lacking DNA, the TRBD1 call made by TCRdb goes unchecked. Germline CDR1 and CDR2: MNHEY and SMNVEV (reference sequence). This CDR3 is 12 amino acids long. CDR3 region: CASSLRGNGYTF.

The V call is TRBV12-3 or TRBV12-4, the J call TRBJ2-5; absent DNA, TCRdb's TRBD1 call cannot be checked. This CDR3 comprises 15 residues. The CDR3 sequence: CASSSRQNAWETQYF.

The V call is TRBV11-2, the J call TRBJ2-2; TCRdb's assignment of TRBD2 cannot be checked, as there is no DNA. There are 17 residues in the CDR3. Germline CDR1 and CDR2: SGHAT and FQNNGV. The CDR3 here is CASSGAPGGSNTGELFF. The variable domain in full, completed from reference TRBV11-2 and TRBJ2-2, reads EAGVAQSPRYKIIEKRQSVAFWCNPISGHATLYWYQQILGQGPKLLIQFQNNGVVDDSQLPKDRFSAERLKGVDSTLKIQPAKLEDSAVYLCASSGAPGGSNTGELFFGEGSRLTVL.

The chain joins TRBV5-1 to TRBJ2-1. Per the germline V gene, CDR1 is SGHRS and CDR2 is YFSETQ. The CDR3 has 14 amino acids. The CDR3 loop reads CASSLEATGNEQFF.

The chain has TRBV20-1 and TRBJ2-1; as DNA is missing, the TRBD2 call by TCRdb cannot be tested. The V gene's germline CDR1 is DFQATT and CDR2 SNEGSKA (reference sequence). The CDR3 runs to 18 residues. CDR3 loop: CSARVGQREGLSYNEQFF.